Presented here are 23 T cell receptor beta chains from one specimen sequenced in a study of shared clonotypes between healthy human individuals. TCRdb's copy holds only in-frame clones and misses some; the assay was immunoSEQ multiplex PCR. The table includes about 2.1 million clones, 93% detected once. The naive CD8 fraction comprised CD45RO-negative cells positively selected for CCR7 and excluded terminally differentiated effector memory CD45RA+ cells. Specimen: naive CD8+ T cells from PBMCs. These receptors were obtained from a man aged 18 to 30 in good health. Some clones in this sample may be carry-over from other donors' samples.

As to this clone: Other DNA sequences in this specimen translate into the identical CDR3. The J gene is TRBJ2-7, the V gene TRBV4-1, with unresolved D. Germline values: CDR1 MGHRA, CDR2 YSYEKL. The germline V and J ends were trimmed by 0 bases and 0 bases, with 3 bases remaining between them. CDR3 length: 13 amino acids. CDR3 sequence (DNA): TGCGCCAGCAGCCAAGACGACTCCTACGAGCAGTACTTC. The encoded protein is CASSQDDSYEQYF.

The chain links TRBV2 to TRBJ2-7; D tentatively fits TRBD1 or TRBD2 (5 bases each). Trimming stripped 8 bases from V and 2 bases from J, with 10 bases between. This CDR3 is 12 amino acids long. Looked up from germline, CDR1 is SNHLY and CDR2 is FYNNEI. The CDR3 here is CASHEGTYEQYF. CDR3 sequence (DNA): TGTGCCAGCCACGAGGGGACCTACGAGCAGTACTTC. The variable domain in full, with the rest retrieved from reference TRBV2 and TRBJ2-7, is EPEVTQTPSHQVTQMGQEVILRCVPISNHLYFYWYRQILGQKVEFLVSFYNNEISEKSEIFDDQFSVERPDGSNFTLKIRSTKLEDSAMYFCASHEGTYEQYFGPGTRLTVT.

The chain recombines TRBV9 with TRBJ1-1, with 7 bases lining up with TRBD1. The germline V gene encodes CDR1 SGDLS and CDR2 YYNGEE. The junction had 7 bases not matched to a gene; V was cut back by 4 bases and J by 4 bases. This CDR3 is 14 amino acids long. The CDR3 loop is CASSMYRGGTEAFF. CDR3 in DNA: TGTGCCAGCAGCATGTACAGGGGAGGCACTGAAGCTTTCTTT.

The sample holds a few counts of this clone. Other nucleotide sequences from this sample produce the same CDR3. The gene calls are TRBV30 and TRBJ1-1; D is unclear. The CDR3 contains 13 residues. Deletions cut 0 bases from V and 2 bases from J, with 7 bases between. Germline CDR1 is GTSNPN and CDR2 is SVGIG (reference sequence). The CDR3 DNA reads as TGTGCCTGGAGTGTAGGCCGAAACACTGAAGCTTTCTTT. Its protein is CAWSVGRNTEAFF. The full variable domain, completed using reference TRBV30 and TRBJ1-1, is SQTIHQWPATLVQPVGSPLSLECTVEGTSNPNLYWYRQAAGRGLQLLFYSVGIGQISSEVPQNLSASRPQDRQFILSSKKLLLSDSGFYLCAWSVGRNTEAFFGQGTRLTVV.

Here the CDR3 reads CASSPSGQDQETQYF. The CDR3 region has the DNA TGTGCCAGCTCACCTTCAGGACAGGACCAAGAGACCCAGTACTTC. This rearrangement joins TRBV18 to TRBJ2-5; 7 nucleotides match TRBD1. The CDR3 sequence is 15 residues long. V was clipped by 3 bases and J by 0 bases; unmatched bases: 4. Germline values: CDR1 KGHSH, CDR2 LQKENI.

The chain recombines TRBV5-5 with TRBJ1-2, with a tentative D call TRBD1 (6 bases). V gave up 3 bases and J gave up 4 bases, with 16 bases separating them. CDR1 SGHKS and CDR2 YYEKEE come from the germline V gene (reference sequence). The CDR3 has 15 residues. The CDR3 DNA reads TGTGCCAGCAGCTCTAGCGGACAGACCTTCTATGGCTACACCTTC. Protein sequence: CASSSSGQTFYGYTF.

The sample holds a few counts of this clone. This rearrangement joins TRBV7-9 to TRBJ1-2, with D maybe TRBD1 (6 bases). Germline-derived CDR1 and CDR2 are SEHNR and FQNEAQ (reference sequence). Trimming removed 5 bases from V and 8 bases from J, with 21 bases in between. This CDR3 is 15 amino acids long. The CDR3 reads CASSASTGSAWGYTF. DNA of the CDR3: TGTGCCAGCAGCGCCTCAACAGGGTCCGCCTGGGGCTACACCTTC.

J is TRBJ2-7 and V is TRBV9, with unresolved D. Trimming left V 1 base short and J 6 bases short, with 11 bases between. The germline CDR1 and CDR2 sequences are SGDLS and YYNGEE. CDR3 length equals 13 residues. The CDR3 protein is CASSVSASREQYF. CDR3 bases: TGTGCCAGCAGCGTAAGCGCCTCGCGCGAGCAGTACTTC.

For the CDR3, the DNA is TGCGCCAGCAGCCTGAGAACCGGGACAGGAAATCAGCCCCAGCATTTT. It yields the protein CASSLRTGTGNQPQHF. The genes are TRBV4-1 and TRBJ1-5; 8 positions match TRBD1. The CDR3 consists of 16 residues. With V trimmed by 4 bases and J by 4 bases, 9 bases remained unmatched. Germline loops: CDR1 MGHRA, CDR2 YSYEKL.

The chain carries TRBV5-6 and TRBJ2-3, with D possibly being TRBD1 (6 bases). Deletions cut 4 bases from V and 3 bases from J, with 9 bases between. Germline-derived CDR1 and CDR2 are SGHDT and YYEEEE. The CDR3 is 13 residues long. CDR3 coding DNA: TGTGCCAGCAGCCGACAGGTAACAGATACGCAGTATTTT. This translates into CASSRQVTDTQYF.

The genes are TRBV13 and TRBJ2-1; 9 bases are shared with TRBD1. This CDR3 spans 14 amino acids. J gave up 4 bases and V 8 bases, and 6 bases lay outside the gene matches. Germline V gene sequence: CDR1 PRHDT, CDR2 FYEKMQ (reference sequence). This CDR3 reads CASAGTGTYNEQFF. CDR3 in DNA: TGTGCCAGCGCCGGGACAGGGACTTACAATGAGCAGTTCTTC.

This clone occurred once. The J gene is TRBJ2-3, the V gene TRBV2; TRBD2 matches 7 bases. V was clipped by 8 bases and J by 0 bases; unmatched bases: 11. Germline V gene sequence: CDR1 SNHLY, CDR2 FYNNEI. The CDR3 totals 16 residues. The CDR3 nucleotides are TGTGCCAGCCACTCACTTGGCGGGAGTAGCACAGATACGCAGTATTTT. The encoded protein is CASHSLGGSSTDTQYF.

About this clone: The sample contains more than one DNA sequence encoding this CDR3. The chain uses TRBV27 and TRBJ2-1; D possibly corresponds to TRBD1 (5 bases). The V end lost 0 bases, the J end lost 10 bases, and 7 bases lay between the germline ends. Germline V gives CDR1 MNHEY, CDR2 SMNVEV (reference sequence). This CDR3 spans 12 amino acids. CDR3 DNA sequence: TGTGCCAGCAGTTTATCTCCAGGGGAGCAGTTCTTC. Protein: CASSLSPGEQFF.

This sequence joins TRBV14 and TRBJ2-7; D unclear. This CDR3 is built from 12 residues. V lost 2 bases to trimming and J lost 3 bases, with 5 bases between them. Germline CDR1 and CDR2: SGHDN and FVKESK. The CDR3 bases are TGTGCCAGCAGCCAAAGGGACTACGAGCAGTACTTC. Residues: CASSQRDYEQYF.

CDR3 protein: CASSIAEAAYTEAFF. The CDR3, as DNA: TGTGCCAGTAGTATAGCCGAAGCAGCCTACACTGAAGCTTTCTTT. The rearrangement joins TRBV19 to TRBJ1-1; D gene ambiguous. CDR3 length: 15 amino acids. V was clipped by 1 base and J by 3 bases, with 12 bases between them. Germline CDR1 is LNHDA and CDR2 is SQIVND (reference sequence).

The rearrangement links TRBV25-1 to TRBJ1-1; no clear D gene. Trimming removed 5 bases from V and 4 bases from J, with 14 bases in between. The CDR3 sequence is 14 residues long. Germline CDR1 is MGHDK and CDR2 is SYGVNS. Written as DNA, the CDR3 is TGTGCCAGCAGTACATTAAGGGAGGGCACTGAAGCTTTCTTT. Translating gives CASSTLREGTEAFF.

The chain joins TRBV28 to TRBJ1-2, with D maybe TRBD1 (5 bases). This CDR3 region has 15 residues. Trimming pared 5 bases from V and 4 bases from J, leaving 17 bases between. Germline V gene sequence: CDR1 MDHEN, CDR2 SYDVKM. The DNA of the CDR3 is TGTGCCAGCAGTGAGATAGGGGTTCTAGGCTATGGCTACACCTTC. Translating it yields CASSEIGVLGYGYTF.

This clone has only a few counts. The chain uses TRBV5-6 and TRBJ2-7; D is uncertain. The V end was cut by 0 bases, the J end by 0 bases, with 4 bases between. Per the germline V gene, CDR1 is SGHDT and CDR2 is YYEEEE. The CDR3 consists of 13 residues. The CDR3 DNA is TGTGCCAGCAGCTTGGAGACCTCCTACGAGCAGTACTTC. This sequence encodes CASSLETSYEQYF.

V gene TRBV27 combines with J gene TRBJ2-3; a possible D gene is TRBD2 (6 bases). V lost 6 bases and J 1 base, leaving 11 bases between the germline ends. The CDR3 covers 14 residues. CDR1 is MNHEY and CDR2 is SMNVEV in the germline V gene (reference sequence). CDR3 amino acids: CASRQRVGTDTQYF. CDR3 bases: TGTGCCAGCAGACAGCGGGTGGGCACAGATACGCAGTATTTT.

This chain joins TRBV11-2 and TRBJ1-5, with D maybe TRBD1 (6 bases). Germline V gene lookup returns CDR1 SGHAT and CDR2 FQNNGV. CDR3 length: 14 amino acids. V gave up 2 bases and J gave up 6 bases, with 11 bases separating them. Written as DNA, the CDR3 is TGTGCCAGCAGCTTACGGGGGGCGGGTCAGCCCCAGCATTTT. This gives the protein CASSLRGAGQPQHF. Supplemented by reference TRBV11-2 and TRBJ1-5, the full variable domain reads EAGVAQSPRYKIIEKRQSVAFWCNPISGHATLYWYQQILGQGPKLLIQFQNNGVVDDSQLPKDRFSAERLKGVDSTLKIQPAKLEDSAVYLCASSLRGAGQPQHFGDGTRLSIL.

CDR3 DNA: TGTGCCAGCAGTACCACTAGCGGCCTTTACAATGAGCAGTTCTTC. Translated: CASSTTSGLYNEQFF. This chain joins TRBV27 and TRBJ2-1; TRBD2 agrees at 8 bases. This CDR3 has 15 residues. Germline values: CDR1 MNHEY, CDR2 SMNVEV (reference sequence). Unmatched junction bases numbered 7, after V lost 5 bases and J lost 4 bases.

As DNA, the CDR3 is TGTGCCAGCAGCTCACCGGGACACAACTACAATGAGCAGTTCTTC. It is translated as CASSSPGHNYNEQFF. The chain employs TRBV4-2 and TRBJ2-1; perhaps TRBD1 as D (6 bases). Trimming stripped 5 bases from V and 3 bases from J, with 14 bases between. Germline CDR1 LGHNA, CDR2 YNFKEQ. This CDR3 has 15 amino acids.

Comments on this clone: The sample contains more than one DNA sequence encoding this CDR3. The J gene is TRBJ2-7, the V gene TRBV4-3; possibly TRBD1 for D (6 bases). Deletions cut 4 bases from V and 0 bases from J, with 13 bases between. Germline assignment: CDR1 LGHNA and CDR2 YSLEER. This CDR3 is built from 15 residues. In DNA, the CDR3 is TGCGCCAGCAGCCGACTGACAGGATCCTCCTACGAGCAGTACTTC. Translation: CASSRLTGSSYEQYF.